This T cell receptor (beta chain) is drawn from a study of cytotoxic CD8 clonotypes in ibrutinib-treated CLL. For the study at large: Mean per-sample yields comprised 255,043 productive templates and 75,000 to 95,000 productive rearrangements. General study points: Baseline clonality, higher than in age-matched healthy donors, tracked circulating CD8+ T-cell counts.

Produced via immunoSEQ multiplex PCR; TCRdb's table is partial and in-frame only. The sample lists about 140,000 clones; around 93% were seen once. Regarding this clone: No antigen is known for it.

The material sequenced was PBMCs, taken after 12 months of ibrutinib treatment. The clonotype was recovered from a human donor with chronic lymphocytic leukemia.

This CDR3 reads CASSRSVTSSYNEQFF. CDR3 in DNA: TGCGCCAGCAGTCGTTCAGTTACGAGCTCCTACAATGAGCAGTTCTTC. The chain combines TRBV5-1 with TRBJ2-1; D gene unclear. CDR1 is SGHRS and CDR2 is YFSETQ in the germline V gene. The CDR3 contains 16 residues. V gave up 5 bases and J gave up 0 bases, with 15 bases separating them.